Below are 8 T cell receptor beta chains sequenced from a single sample in a study of T-cell reconstitution after alpha-beta-depleted transplantation in children. The TCRbeta library was prepared with unique molecular identifiers. TCRdb re-derived calls from the PCR reads in MiXCR, one entry per CDR3 protein. The sample has roughly 220,000 distinct CDR3 sequences, over 9.5% seen once. Sequencing used PBMCs from the stem cell graft donor, obtained from the stem cell graft. Receptors originate from a human donor who donated a stem cell graft to a child with SCID.

The chain is built from TRBV4-1 and TRBJ2-6; the D gene could be TRBD1 or TRBD2 (6 bases each). The CDR3 is 17 residues long. Trimming took off 3 bases at V and 4 bases at J, with 16 bases between the two ends. Germline V lookup: CDR1 MGHRA, CDR2 YSYEKL. The CDR3 loop is CASSQKSPGAGANVLTF. CDR3 nucleotides: TGCGCCAGCAGCCAGAAGAGTCCGGGGGCGGGGGCCAACGTCCTGACTTTC.

This clonotype showed up many times. This chain connects TRBV7-8 to TRBJ2-3; the D is unclear. The germline gives CDR1 SGHVS, CDR2 FQNEAQ. With 1 base removed from V and 0 bases from J, the gap between germline ends came to 8 bases. The CDR3 totals 15 residues. DNA of the CDR3: TGTGCCAGCAGCTTAGATCGGATTAGCACAGATACGCAGTATTTT. This sequence encodes CASSLDRISTDTQYF.

This clonotype showed up many times. DNA for the CDR3: TGTGCCAGCAGTTTAGCCCCCCCCGGGACAGGGATTCCCCATGGCTACACCTTC. Amino acid sequence: CASSLAPPGTGIPHGYTF. The chain couples TRBV27 to TRBJ1-2, with TRBD1 matching 9 bases. J gave up 6 bases and V 2 bases, and 16 bases lay outside the gene matches. From germline, CDR1 is MNHEY and CDR2 SMNVEV (reference sequence). This CDR3 region has 18 residues.

This clonotype has at least ten counts. The chain joins TRBV7-2 to TRBJ2-5; D not certain. The V and J ends lost 3 bases and 1 base respectively, with 9 bases between them. The germline gives CDR1 SGHTA, CDR2 FQGNSA. There are 14 residues in the CDR3. The CDR3 spells CASSFQHLQETQYF. For the CDR3, the DNA is TGTGCCAGCAGCTTCCAGCACCTCCAAGAGACCCAGTACTTC.

This clonotype was counted ten times or more. The J gene is TRBJ2-1, the V gene TRBV5-1, with D maybe TRBD1 (5 bases). Germline V gene sequence: CDR1 SGHRS, CDR2 YFSETQ. The CDR3 loop spans 14 amino acids. The V gene lost 6 bases and the J gene lost 6 bases, with 16 bases spanning the gap. The CDR3, as DNA: TGCGCCAGCACCGGCAGGGTGGGTAGCAATGAGCAGTTCTTC. Translating gives CASTGRVGSNEQFF.

This clonotype was recorded many times. The V and J genes are TRBV14 and TRBJ1-1; D is unclear. V was pared by 0 bases and J by 6 bases, with 8 bases between. Looked up from germline, CDR1 is SGHDN and CDR2 is FVKESK. This CDR3 contains 13 residues. The CDR3 loop is CASSQDLVAEAFF. The CDR3 DNA follows: TGTGCCAGCAGCCAAGATCTCGTGGCTGAAGCTTTCTTT.

This clonotype came up many times. This chain connects TRBV5-1 to TRBJ1-1, with D possibly matching TRBD1 (5 bases). V lost 0 bases to trimming and J lost 0 bases, with 9 bases between them. Germline V gene lookup returns CDR1 SGHRS and CDR2 YFSETQ. The CDR3 extends over 15 amino acids. In DNA, the CDR3 is TGCGCCAGCAGCTTGGACACAGGCATGAACACTGAAGCTTTCTTT. Translating gives CASSLDTGMNTEAFF.

This clonotype came up many times. The chain joins TRBV6-6 to TRBJ1-1; no firm D call. Trimming pared 11 bases from V and 5 bases from J, leaving 18 bases between. The germline gives CDR1 MNHNY, CDR2 SVGAGI (reference sequence). The CDR3 length is 13 residues. CDR3 region: CAGYGRGGTEAFF. CDR3 sequence (DNA): TGTGCCGGGTACGGACGGGGTGGGACTGAAGCTTTCTTT.